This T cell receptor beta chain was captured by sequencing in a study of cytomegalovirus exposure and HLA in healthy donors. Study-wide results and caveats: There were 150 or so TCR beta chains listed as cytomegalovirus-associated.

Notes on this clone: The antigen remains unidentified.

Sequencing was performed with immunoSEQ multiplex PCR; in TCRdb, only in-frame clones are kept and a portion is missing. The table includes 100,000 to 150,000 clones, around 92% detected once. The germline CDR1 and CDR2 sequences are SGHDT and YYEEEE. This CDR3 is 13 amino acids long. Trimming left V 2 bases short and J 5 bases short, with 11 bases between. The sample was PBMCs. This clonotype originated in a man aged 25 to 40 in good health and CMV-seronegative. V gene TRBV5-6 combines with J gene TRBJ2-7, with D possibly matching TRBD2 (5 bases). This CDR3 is CASSFIGSHEQYF. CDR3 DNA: TGTGCCAGCAGCTTCATAGGGAGCCACGAGCAGTACTTC.